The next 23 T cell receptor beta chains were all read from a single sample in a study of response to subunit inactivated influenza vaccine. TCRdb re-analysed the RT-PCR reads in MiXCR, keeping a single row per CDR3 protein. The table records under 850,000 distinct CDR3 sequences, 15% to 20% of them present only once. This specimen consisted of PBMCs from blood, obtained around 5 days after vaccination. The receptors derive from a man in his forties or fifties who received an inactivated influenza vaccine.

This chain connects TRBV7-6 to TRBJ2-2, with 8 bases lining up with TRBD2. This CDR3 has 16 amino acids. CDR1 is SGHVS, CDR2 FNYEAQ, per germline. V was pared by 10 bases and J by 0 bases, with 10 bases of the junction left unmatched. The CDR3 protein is CAINRVAGTNTGELFF. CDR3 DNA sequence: TGTGCCATCAACCGCGTAGCGGGGACGAACACCGGGGAGCTGTTTTTT.

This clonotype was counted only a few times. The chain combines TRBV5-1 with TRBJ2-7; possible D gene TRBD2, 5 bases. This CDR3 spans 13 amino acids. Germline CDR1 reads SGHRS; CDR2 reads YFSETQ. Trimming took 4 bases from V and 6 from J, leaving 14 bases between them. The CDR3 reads CASSERVTSEQYF. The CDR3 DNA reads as TGCGCCAGCAGCGAGAGGGTCACAAGCGAGCAGTACTTC.

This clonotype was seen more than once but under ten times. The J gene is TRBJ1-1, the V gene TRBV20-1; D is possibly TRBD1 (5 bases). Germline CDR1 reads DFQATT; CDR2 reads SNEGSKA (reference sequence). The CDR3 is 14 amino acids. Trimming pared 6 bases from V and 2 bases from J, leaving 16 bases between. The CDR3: CSADRGGANTEAFF. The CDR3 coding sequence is TGCAGTGCCGACCGAGGTGGGGCAAACACTGAAGCTTTCTTT.

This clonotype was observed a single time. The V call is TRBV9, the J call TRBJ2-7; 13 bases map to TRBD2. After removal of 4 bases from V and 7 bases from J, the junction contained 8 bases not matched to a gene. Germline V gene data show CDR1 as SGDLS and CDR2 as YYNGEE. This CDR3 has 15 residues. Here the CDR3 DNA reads TGTGCCAGCAGCCCCAGGACTAGCGGGGGTAGGGAGCAGTACTTC. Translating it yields CASSPRTSGGREQYF.

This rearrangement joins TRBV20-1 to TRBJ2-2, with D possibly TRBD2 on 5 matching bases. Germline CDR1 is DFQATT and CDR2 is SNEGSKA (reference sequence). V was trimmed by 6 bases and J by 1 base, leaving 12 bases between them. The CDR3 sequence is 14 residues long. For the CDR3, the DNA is TGCAGTGCCCAGAGTAGCGAGAACACCGGGGAGCTGTTTTTT. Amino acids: CSAQSSENTGELFF.

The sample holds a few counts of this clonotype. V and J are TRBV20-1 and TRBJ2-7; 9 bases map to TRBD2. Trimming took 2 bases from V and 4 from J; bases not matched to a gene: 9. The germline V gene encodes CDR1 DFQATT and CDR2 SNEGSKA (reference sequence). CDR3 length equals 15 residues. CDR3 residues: CSARSIAGGPYEQYF. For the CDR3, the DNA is TGCAGTGCTAGATCAATTGCGGGAGGGCCTTACGAGCAGTACTTC.

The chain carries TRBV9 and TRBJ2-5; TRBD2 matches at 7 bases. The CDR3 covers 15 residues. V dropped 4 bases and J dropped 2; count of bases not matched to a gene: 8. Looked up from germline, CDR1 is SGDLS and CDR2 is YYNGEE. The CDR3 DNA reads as TGTGCCAGCAGCCTTGCGCCTAGCGGACAAGAGACCCAGTACTTC. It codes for CASSLAPSGQETQYF.

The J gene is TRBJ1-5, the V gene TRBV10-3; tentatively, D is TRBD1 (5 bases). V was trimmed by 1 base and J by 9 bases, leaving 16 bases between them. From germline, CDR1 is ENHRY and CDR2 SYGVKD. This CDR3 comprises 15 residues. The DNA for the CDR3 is TGTGCCATCAGTGAGTTGGGACCCTGGATGGGGCCCCAGCATTTT. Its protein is CAISELGPWMGPQHF.

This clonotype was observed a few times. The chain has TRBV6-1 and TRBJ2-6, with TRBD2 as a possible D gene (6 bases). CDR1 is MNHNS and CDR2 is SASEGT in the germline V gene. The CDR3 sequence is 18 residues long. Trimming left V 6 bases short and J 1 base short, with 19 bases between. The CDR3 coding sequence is TGTGCCAGCAGCTCCCGGGGGACTGGGGGTTCTGGGGCCAACGTCCTGACTTTC. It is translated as CASSSRGTGGSGANVLTF.

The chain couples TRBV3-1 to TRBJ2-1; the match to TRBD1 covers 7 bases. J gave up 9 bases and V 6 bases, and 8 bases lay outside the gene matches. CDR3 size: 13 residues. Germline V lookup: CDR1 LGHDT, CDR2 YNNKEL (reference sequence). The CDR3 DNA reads TGTGCCAGCAGTCCTACAGGGGCGGGTGAGCAGTTCTTC. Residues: CASSPTGAGEQFF.

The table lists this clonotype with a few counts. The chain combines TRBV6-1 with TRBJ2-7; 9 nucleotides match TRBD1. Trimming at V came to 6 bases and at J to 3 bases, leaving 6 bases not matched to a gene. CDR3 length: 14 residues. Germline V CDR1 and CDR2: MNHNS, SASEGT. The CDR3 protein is CASRAGTGNYEQYF. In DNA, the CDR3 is TGTGCCAGCAGAGCCGGGACAGGGAACTACGAGCAGTACTTC.

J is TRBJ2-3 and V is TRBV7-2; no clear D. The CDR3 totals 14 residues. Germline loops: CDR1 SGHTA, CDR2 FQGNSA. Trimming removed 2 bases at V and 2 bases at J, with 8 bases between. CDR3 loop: CASSLNIFTDTQYF. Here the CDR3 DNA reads TGTGCCAGCAGCTTAAACATATTCACAGATACGCAGTATTTT.

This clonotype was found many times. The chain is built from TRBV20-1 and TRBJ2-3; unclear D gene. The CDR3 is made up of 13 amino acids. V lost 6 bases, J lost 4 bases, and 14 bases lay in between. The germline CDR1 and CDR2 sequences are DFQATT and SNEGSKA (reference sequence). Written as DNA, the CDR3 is TGCAGTGCCGCACTCCCCGGCCCAGATACGCAGTATTTT. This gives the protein CSAALPGPDTQYF.

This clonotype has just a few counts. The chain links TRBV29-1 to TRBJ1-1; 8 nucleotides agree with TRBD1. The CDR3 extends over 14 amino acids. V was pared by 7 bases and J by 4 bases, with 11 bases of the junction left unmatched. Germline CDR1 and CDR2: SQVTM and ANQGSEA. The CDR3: CSAAGTGSGTEAFF. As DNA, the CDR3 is TGCAGCGCAGCCGGGACAGGTTCGGGCACTGAAGCTTTCTTT.

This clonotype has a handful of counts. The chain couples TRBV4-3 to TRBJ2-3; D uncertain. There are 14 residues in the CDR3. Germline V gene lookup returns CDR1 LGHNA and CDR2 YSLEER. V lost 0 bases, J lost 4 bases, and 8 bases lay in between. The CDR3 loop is CASSQETPPDTQYF. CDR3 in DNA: TGCGCCAGCAGCCAAGAAACCCCCCCAGATACGCAGTATTTT.

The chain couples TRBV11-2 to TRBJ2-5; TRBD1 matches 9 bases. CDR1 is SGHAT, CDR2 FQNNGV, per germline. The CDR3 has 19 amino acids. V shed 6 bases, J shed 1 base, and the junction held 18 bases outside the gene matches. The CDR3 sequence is CASRQLPGQGTPLQETQYF. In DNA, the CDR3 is TGTGCCAGCAGGCAACTCCCGGGACAGGGAACCCCCCTCCAAGAGACCCAGTACTTC. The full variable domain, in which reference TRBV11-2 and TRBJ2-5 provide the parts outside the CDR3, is EAGVAQSPRYKIIEKRQSVAFWCNPISGHATLYWYQQILGQGPKLLIQFQNNGVVDDSQLPKDRFSAERLKGVDSTLKIQPAKLEDSAVYLCASRQLPGQGTPLQETQYFGPGTRLLVL.

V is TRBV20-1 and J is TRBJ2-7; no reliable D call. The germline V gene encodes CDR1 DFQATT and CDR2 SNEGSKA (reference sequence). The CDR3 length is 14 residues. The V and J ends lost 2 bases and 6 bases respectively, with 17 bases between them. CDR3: CSARLQIYGIEQYF. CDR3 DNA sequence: TGCAGTGCTAGATTACAGATCTACGGTATCGAGCAGTACTTC.

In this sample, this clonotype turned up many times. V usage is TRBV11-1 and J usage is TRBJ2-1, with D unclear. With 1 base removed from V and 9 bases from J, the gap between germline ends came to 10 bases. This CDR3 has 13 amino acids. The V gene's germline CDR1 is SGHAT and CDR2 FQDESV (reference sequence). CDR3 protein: CASSLGAGGEQFF. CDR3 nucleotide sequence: TGTGCCAGCAGCTTAGGGGCAGGCGGTGAGCAGTTCTTC. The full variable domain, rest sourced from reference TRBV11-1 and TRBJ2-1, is EAEVAQSPRYKITEKSQAVAFWCDPISGHATLYWYRQILGQGPELLVQFQDESVVDDSQLPKDRFSAERLKGVDSTLKIQPAELGDSAMYLCASSLGAGGEQFFGPGTRLTVL.

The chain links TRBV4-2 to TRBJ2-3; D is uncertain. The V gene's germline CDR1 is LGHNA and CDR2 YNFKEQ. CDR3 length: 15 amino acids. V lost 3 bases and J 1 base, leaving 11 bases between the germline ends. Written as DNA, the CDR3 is TGTGCCAGCAGCCAGGAACAAAGGGGCACAGATACGCAGTATTTT. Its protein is CASSQEQRGTDTQYF.

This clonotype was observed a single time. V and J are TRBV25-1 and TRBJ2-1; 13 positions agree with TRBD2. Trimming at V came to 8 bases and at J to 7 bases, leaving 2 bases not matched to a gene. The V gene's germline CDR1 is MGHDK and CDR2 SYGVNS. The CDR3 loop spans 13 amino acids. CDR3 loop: CASRTSGSNEQFF. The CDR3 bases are TGTGCCAGCCGGACTAGCGGGAGTAATGAGCAGTTCTTC. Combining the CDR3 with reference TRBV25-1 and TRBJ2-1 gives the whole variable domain EADIYQTPRYLVIGTGKKITLECSQTMGHDKMYWYQQDPGMELHLIHYSYGVNSTEKGDLSSESTVSRIRTEHFPLTLESARPSHTSQYLCASRTSGSNEQFFGPGTRLTVL.

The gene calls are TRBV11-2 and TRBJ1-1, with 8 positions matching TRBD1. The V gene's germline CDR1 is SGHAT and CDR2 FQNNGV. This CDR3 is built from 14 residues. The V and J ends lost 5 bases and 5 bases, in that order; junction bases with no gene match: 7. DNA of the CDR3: TGTGCCAGCAGCCCAGGGGGCTCTAGGACTGAAGCTTTCTTT. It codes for CASSPGGSRTEAFF.

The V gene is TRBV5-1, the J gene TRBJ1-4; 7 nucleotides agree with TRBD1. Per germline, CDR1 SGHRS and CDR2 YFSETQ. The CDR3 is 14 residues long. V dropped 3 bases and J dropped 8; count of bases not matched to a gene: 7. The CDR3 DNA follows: TGCGCCAGCAGCTCATGGGACAGTAGAGAAAAACTGTTTTTT. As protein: CASSSWDSREKLFF.

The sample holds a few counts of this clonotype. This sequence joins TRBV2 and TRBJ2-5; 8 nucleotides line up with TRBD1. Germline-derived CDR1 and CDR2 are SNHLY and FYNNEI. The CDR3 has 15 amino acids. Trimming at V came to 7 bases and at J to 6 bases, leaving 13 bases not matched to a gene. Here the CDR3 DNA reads TGTGCCAGCATGCGAGACAGGGGCATAGGAAAGACCCAGTACTTC. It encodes CASMRDRGIGKTQYF.